This T cell receptor beta chain was sequenced for a study of identical twins. A few counts support this clonotype. The V gene's germline CDR1 is MNHEY and CDR2 SVGAGI. The germline V and J ends were trimmed by 3 bases and 7 bases, with 10 bases remaining between them. The CDR3 is 13 amino acids. Unique molecular identifiers were present on cDNA, and template switching added a universal primer site. TCRdb itself ran the 5' RACE reads through MiXCR, one entry per CDR3 protein. The repertoire holds about 790,000 distinct CDR3 sequences, with 15% to 20% as singletons. These sequences were also reported in another study, on T cells expressing NK-cell markers. From that report: The HCMV specificity of the expanded NKG2C+ T cell clones stayed unresolved.

This TCR derives from a woman under 30 in good health. V is TRBV6-5 and J is TRBJ1-5; D unresolved. The sample comprised PBMCs. In DNA form, the CDR3 reads TGTGCCAGCAGTTATTTAGCTGGCCAGCCCCAGCATTTT. It codes for CASSYLAGQPQHF.